Only a few counts were recorded for the clone carrying this T cell receptor (beta chain). What it binds is not known. This specimen comes from a study of PD-1 blockade in classical Hodgkin lymphoma. The study's findings and limits: Baseline diversity was lower in partial responders and progressors than complete responders. In newly diagnosed patients, baseline TCR diversity was reportedly below that of healthy donors.

There was relapse after autologous stem cell transplantation in every patient, and there was variation in brentuximab vedotin exposure. Clones were read by immunoSEQ multiplex PCR, and TCRdb kept only the in-frame ones, dropping some. The table includes 90,000 to 100,000 clones, approximately 92% detected once. After removal of 0 bases from V and 5 bases from J, the junction contained 5 bases not matched to a gene. The CDR3 consists of 15 residues. CDR1 is SGHDT, CDR2 YYEEEE, per germline. V is TRBV5-6 and J is TRBJ1-1; 9 bases are a match to TRBD1. The receptor comes from a human donor with classical Hodgkin lymphoma. Sequencing used peripheral blood mononuclear cells (PBMCs), obtained at baseline. CDR3 DNA sequence: TGTGCCAGCAGCTTGGCCCGGGACAGGGTTACTGAAGCTTTCTTT. Translating gives CASSLARDRVTEAFF.